This T cell receptor (beta chain) was sequenced in a study of blood T cell repertoires in COVID-19. Study information: Researchers got acute and convalescent COVID-19 samples from the United States, Italy and Spain.

Original methodology: The authors estimated nucleated cell counts from reference gene primer amplification. Repertoires were generated with immunoSEQ multiplex PCR, while TCRdb's copy carries only in-frame clones and drops some. For V, J and clone size, that table is used; D and trimming come from the DNA. This table has 100,000 to 150,000 clones, under 90% appearing once. CDR1 and CDR2 from the germline V gene are SGHTA and FQGTGA. The ends were cut back, 0 bases at V and 0 bases at J, with 14 bases in the middle. CDR3 size: 17 residues. This chain connects TRBV7-3 to TRBJ1-1; the D gene is possibly TRBD1 (5 bases). The sequence came from a woman aged 70-85 years with acute or convalescent COVID-19. Specimen: peripheral blood. This CDR3 reads CASSLTGGGVMNTEAFF. DNA for the CDR3: TGTGCCAGCAGCTTAACTGGCGGGGGTGTTATGAACACTGAAGCTTTCTTT.